The text below deals with one T cell receptor (beta chain). Measured with immunoSEQ multiplex PCR; TCRdb has only the in-frame clones, and not every one. The sample has roughly 88,000 clones, 90% to 95% seen once. This sample is drawn from a study of control samples from healthy donors and cancer patients. The trim removed 4 bases at V and 4 bases at J, leaving 6 bases unmatched. This CDR3 has 15 amino acids. Germline CDR1 reads SGHNT; CDR2 reads YYREEE (reference sequence). This chain joins TRBV5-4 and TRBJ1-2; 11 nucleotides match TRBD1. This TCR was sampled from a woman aged 30 to 39 in good health. Specimen: blood. In DNA, the CDR3 is TGTGCCAGCAGCCTGGACAGGGGGCGAGGCTATGGCTACACCTTC. Its translation is CASSLDRGRGYGYTF.